The 22 T cell receptor beta chains in this list originate from one sample, sequenced in a study of blood T cell repertoires in COVID-19. The assay was immunoSEQ multiplex PCR, and TCRdb's table has in-frame clones only and misses some. The table has about 440,000 clones, about 90% seen once. The material sequenced was PBMCs or T cells enriched from blood (not recorded which). These receptors were obtained from a woman aged 18-29 years with acute COVID-19.

Points on this clone: One end of the junction fails to match germline, which may point to a read error. The CDR3 DNA reads as TGTGCCAGCAGGCAAGAAGGAGGGGACCCGGCGTATGGCTACACCTTC. The encoded protein is CASRQEGGDPAYGYTF. The rearrangement links TRBV4-2 to TRBJ1-2; D possibly corresponds to TRBD1 (5 bases). Per germline, CDR1 LGHNA and CDR2 YNFKEQ. This CDR3 has 16 residues.

This sequence joins TRBV19 and TRBJ2-3; D is perhaps TRBD2 (5 bases). The germline CDR1 and CDR2 sequences are LNHDA and SQIVND (reference sequence). The CDR3 is made up of 13 amino acids. Trimming took 4 bases from V and 5 from J, leaving 10 bases between them. Written as DNA, the CDR3 is TGTGCCAGTAGTACCTACGAGGGAGATACGCAGTATTTT. Translation: CASSTYEGDTQYF.

The rearrangement links TRBV13 to TRBJ1-2; 8 positions agree with TRBD1. Trimming removed 5 bases from V and 4 bases from J; junction bases left unmatched: 12. The CDR3 has 16 residues. In germline, CDR1 is PRHDT, CDR2 FYEKMQ (reference sequence). The CDR3 bases are TGTGCCAGCAGCCCAACTCGACAGGGGAAGACCTATGGCTACACCTTC. Amino acid sequence: CASSPTRQGKTYGYTF.

The chain uses TRBV19 and TRBJ1-2; 9 nucleotides agree with TRBD1. CDR1 is LNHDA, CDR2 SQIVND, per germline (reference sequence). The CDR3 has 14 residues. V lost 8 bases to trimming and J lost 5 bases; unmatched junction nucleotides: 9. CDR3 bases: TGTGCCAGTTACCCCGGGACAGGGAGATATGGCTACACCTTC. Protein product: CASYPGTGRYGYTF.

V is TRBV6-5 and J is TRBJ1-4; D not certain. Per the germline V gene, CDR1 is MNHEY and CDR2 is SVGAGI. CDR3 length: 12 residues. V lost 6 bases and J lost 8, with 10 bases in between. The CDR3: CASRQSSEKLFF. DNA of the CDR3: TGTGCCAGCAGACAATCCTCAGAAAAACTGTTTTTT.

The rearrangement uses TRBV5-6 and TRBJ2-7; TRBD1 agrees at 7 bases. Per the germline V gene, CDR1 is SGHDT and CDR2 is YYEEEE. V was clipped by 1 base and J by 12 bases; unmatched bases: 10. The CDR3 runs 13 residues. The CDR3 loop reads CASSLSPSDRRYF. The CDR3 region has the DNA TGTGCCAGCAGCTTGTCTCCCTCGGACAGGCGGTACTTC.

J is TRBJ2-7 and V is TRBV6-5; the match to TRBD1 covers 10 bases. Germline assignment: CDR1 MNHEY and CDR2 SVGAGI. The CDR3 length is 14 residues. J lost 7 bases, V lost 10 bases, and 13 bases had no gene match. The CDR3 nucleotides are TGTGCCATAAGCGCCCGACAGGGGGCAAGGGAGCAGTACTTC. This translates into CAISARQGAREQYF.

This chain links TRBV29-1 with TRBJ2-7; possible D gene TRBD2, 6 bases. This CDR3 comprises 16 residues. Germline lookup yields CDR1 SQVTM and CDR2 ANQGSEA. Trimming pared 1 base from V and 3 bases from J, leaving 19 bases between. CDR3 coding DNA: TGCAGCGTTGAAGGGGCGAGGGGTCGGGGGATCTACGAGCAGTACTTC. This sequence encodes CSVEGARGRGIYEQYF.

This chain joins TRBV18 and TRBJ1-2; D might be TRBD1 (5 bases). The CDR3 is 15 residues long. V lost 0 bases, J lost 2 bases, and 10 bases lay in between. CDR1 and CDR2 from the germline V gene are KGHSH and LQKENI. This chain's CDR3 is CASSPPSKGNYGYTF. The CDR3 DNA is TGTGCCAGCTCACCACCGAGCAAGGGGAACTATGGCTACACCTTC.

The chain combines TRBV27 with TRBJ2-7, with 7 bases identical to TRBD1. The germline V gene has CDR1 MNHEY and CDR2 SMNVEV (reference sequence). J lost 5 bases, V lost 7 bases, and 8 bases had no gene match. CDR3 length: 13 residues. The CDR3 DNA reads as TGTGCCAGCACTATGACAGGGTTAAACGAGCAGTACTTC. It encodes CASTMTGLNEQYF.

This clone came up once. V and J are TRBV5-5 and TRBJ2-7; 7 bases align to TRBD2. Germline assignment: CDR1 SGHKS and CDR2 YYEKEE (reference sequence). The CDR3 contains 14 residues. V lost 0 bases to trimming and J lost 4 bases; unmatched junction nucleotides: 4. CDR3 region: CASSLAPSGYEQYF. The CDR3 DNA follows: TGTGCCAGCAGCTTGGCCCCTAGCGGATACGAGCAGTACTTC.

This clone was recorded once. V and J are TRBV7-9 and TRBJ1-2; 8 nucleotides line up with TRBD1. Germline CDR1 is SEHNR and CDR2 is FQNEAQ (reference sequence). The CDR3 length is 15 residues. J was trimmed by 3 bases and V by 5 bases; bases with no gene match: 8. DNA for the CDR3: TGTGCCAGCAGCCGGCGGTCGGGACAGGACTATGGCTACACCTTC. Protein sequence: CASSRRSGQDYGYTF. Together with reference TRBV7-9 and TRBJ1-2, the CDR3 gives the full variable domain: DTGVSQNPRHKITKRGQNVTFRCDPISEHNRLYWYRQTLGQGPEFLTYFQNEAQLEKSRLLSDRFSAERPKGSFSTLEIQRTEQGDSAMYLCASSRRSGQDYGYTFGSGTRLTVV.

This clone has at least ten counts. The genes are TRBV7-6 and TRBJ2-2; D may be TRBD1 (5 bases). The germline CDR1 and CDR2 sequences are SGHVS and FNYEAQ. V was clipped by 4 bases and J by 1 base, with 22 bases between them. There are 19 residues in the CDR3. CDR3 coding DNA: TGTGCCAGCAGCTCGACCCACCACAGGAGTGGGTGGAACACCGGGGAGCTGTTTTTT. This codes for CASSSTHHRSGWNTGELFF.

This chain links TRBV7-8 with TRBJ1-2; D gene uncertain. The germline gives CDR1 SGHVS, CDR2 FQNEAQ. CDR3 size: 17 residues. V was trimmed by 2 bases and J by 0 bases, leaving 16 bases between them. The CDR3 DNA follows: TGTGCCAGCAGCTTATTCGCAGGCCGCGATTCTAACTATGGCTACACCTTC. It encodes CASSLFAGRDSNYGYTF.

This rearrangement joins TRBV19 to TRBJ1-5; 7 bases match TRBD1. Germline CDR1 is LNHDA and CDR2 is SQIVND (reference sequence). This CDR3 comprises 15 residues. Trimming removed 4 bases from V and 4 bases from J; junction bases left unmatched: 7. The CDR3 is CASSTRDRGNQPQHF. The DNA for the CDR3 is TGTGCCAGTAGTACCCGGGACAGAGGGAATCAGCCCCAGCATTTT.

J is TRBJ2-5 and V is TRBV2, with 7 bases aligning to TRBD1. Trimming at V came to 7 bases and at J to 9 bases, leaving 11 bases not matched to a gene. CDR1 and CDR2 (germline): SNHLY, FYNNEI. The CDR3 extends over 13 amino acids. CDR3 coding DNA: TGTGCCAGCAACAACAGGGGCGCAGGGGCCCAGTACTTC. As protein: CASNNRGAGAQYF.

This rearrangement joins TRBV19 to TRBJ1-6; maybe TRBD1 (5 bases). The CDR3 covers 13 residues. The V gene lost 6 bases and the J gene lost 9 bases, with 12 bases spanning the gap. CDR1 is LNHDA and CDR2 is SQIVND in the germline V gene (reference sequence). CDR3 sequence reads: CASRQGLGSPLHF. DNA of the CDR3: TGTGCCAGTAGGCAGGGTCTGGGTTCACCCCTCCACTTT.

The chain employs TRBV29-1 and TRBJ2-1; perhaps TRBD2 as D (7 bases). Germline lookup yields CDR1 SQVTM and CDR2 ANQGSEA. The ends were cut back, 8 bases at V and 6 bases at J, with 14 bases in the middle. CDR3 length: 12 residues. The CDR3: CSTRGGGNEQFF. The CDR3 region has the DNA TGCAGCACCAGGGGAGGGGGCAATGAGCAGTTCTTC.

This clone showed up just once. This chain connects TRBV2 to TRBJ1-1; TRBD1 matches at 8 bases. The CDR3 has 14 residues. From germline, CDR1 is SNHLY and CDR2 FYNNEI. Trimming cost V 4 bases and J 5 bases; bases outside gene matches: 6. Here the CDR3 DNA reads TGTGCCAGCAGTGTGCAGGGGGCCGGAACTGAAGCTTTCTTT. Encoded protein: CASSVQGAGTEAFF.

This chain connects TRBV19 to TRBJ2-7; D is perhaps TRBD1 (6 bases). This CDR3 has 15 amino acids. The V end was cut by 5 bases, the J end by 1 base, with 15 bases between. The V gene's germline CDR1 is LNHDA and CDR2 SQIVND (reference sequence). CDR3 protein: CASSSSGTFSYEQYF. In DNA form, the CDR3 reads TGTGCCAGTAGTTCCTCAGGGACATTTTCCTACGAGCAGTACTTC.

The chain combines TRBV29-1 with TRBJ2-7; weak D call: TRBD1 (6 bases). The CDR3 is 13 amino acids. Trimming removed 1 base at V and 3 bases at J, with 10 bases between. Germline-derived CDR1 and CDR2 are SQVTM and ANQGSEA. The CDR3 reads CSVEVQGSYEQYF. The CDR3 DNA reads as TGCAGCGTTGAAGTTCAGGGGAGCTACGAGCAGTACTTC.

This clone was recorded once. The genes are TRBV1 and TRBJ2-7; TRBD2 reflects the table's D call only, with no check against the DNA. TRBV1 is a pseudogene locus. The CDR3 totals 16 residues. CDR3 sequence: CTSSLPDGVGYYEQYF. Here the CDR3 DNA reads TGCACCAGCAGCCTCCCCGACGGGGTAGGGTACTACGAGCAGTACTTC.